Below, 25 T cell receptor beta chains from the same sample are listed, as sequenced in a study of cytomegalovirus exposure and HLA in healthy donors. This PCR relied on a set of 60 Vbeta primers and 13 Jbeta primers. The assay was immunoSEQ multiplex PCR, and TCRdb's table has in-frame clones only and misses some. The repertoire holds more than 95,000 clones, with 64% as singletons. Sequencing was performed on PBMCs. The receptors were sampled from a man in his sixties in good health and CMV-seronegative.

This clone was seen at least ten times. The chain has TRBV19 and TRBJ1-1; TRBD1 agrees at 7 bases. The CDR3 is made up of 15 amino acids. With 5 bases clipped from V and 6 bases from J, the junction kept 12 bases outside the gene matches. Germline-derived CDR1 and CDR2 are LNHDA and SQIVND (reference sequence). The CDR3 loop is CASSAYTGAVSEAFF. CDR3 DNA sequence: TGTGCCAGTAGTGCTTATACAGGGGCGGTCTCTGAAGCTTTCTTT.

Concerning this clone: One end of the junction varies from germline; a read error may be responsible. V usage is TRBV7-7 and J usage is TRBJ2-5; D assignment may be TRBD1 or TRBD2 (5 bases each). Germline V gives CDR1 SSHAT, CDR2 FNYEAQ (reference sequence). The CDR3 has 13 residues. This CDR3 reads CASSRELGETQYF. Here the CDR3 DNA reads TGTGCTAGCAGCAGGGAGTTGGGGGAGACCCAGTACTTC.

This clone is a singleton in its sample. The chain has TRBV7-3 and TRBJ2-1, with 7 bases that match TRBD2. From germline, CDR1 is SGHTA and CDR2 FQGTGA. The CDR3 contains 15 residues. The V segment lost 5 bases and the J segment 0 bases; nucleotides outside the gene matches: 4. CDR3 coding DNA: TGTGCCAGCAGCCCTAGCGGTGCCTCCTACAATGAGCAGTTCTTC. This codes for CASSPSGASYNEQFF.

This clone occurred once. The V and J genes are TRBV7-2 and TRBJ2-5, with 10 bases lining up with TRBD2. CDR1 and CDR2 from the germline V gene are SGHTA and FQGNSA. This CDR3 has 15 residues. J lost 7 bases, V lost 6 bases, and 11 bases had no gene match. The CDR3 loop reads CASSFQRGGSRTQYF. In DNA form, the CDR3 reads TGTGCCAGCAGTTTCCAGCGGGGGGGATCTAGGACCCAGTACTTC.

The rearrangement joins TRBV27 to TRBJ2-2; 9 bases match TRBD2. CDR3 length: 16 residues. J was trimmed by 5 bases and V by 6 bases; bases with no gene match: 10. The germline gives CDR1 MNHEY, CDR2 SMNVEV (reference sequence). CDR3 nucleotide sequence: TGTGCCAGCAGAAGACAAGCGGGGGGTTTTACCGGGGAGCTGTTTTTT. Translating gives CASRRQAGGFTGELFF.

This clone was found once. V usage is TRBV27 and J usage is TRBJ1-4; D is unclear. V was cut by 5 bases and J by 5 bases, with 12 bases left in between. Per germline, CDR1 MNHEY and CDR2 SMNVEV (reference sequence). This CDR3 is built from 14 residues. CDR3 protein: CASSPTVLNEKLFF. The DNA for the CDR3 is TGTGCCAGCAGTCCAACAGTGCTGAATGAAAAACTGTTTTTT.

This clone was detected only once. The chain combines TRBV5-1 with TRBJ1-6; TRBD1 aligns across 11 bases. V lost 4 bases, J lost 13 bases, and 10 bases stayed unmatched. Germline loops: CDR1 SGHRS, CDR2 YFSETQ. The CDR3 loop spans 15 amino acids. The CDR3 sequence: CASSRGTGGQGPLHF. The CDR3 DNA follows: TGCGCCAGCAGCCGAGGGACAGGGGGACAGGGGCCCCTCCACTTT.

V is TRBV6-1 and J is TRBJ1-1, with D unresolved. Trimming shortened V by 4 bases and J by 1 base, and 4 bases separated the two germline ends. The CDR3 sequence is 12 residues long. Germline CDR1 reads MNHNS; CDR2 reads SASEGT. The CDR3 region has the DNA TGTGCCAGCAGTGTCAAGAACACTGAAGCTTTCTTT. Translating gives CASSVKNTEAFF.

V usage is TRBV2 and J usage is TRBJ2-1; 10 bases are a match to TRBD2. Germline loops: CDR1 SNHLY, CDR2 FYNNEI. J gave up 0 bases and V 4 bases, and 3 bases lay outside the gene matches. This CDR3 region has 16 residues. The DNA of the CDR3 is TGTGCCAGCAGTGCTAGCGGGAGTGTCTCCTACAATGAGCAGTTCTTC. Its protein is CASSASGSVSYNEQFF.

The chain carries TRBV5-1 and TRBJ1-1; D is ambiguous. Deletions cut 3 bases from V and 0 bases from J, with 6 bases between. The CDR3 has 13 amino acids. CDR1 and CDR2 (germline): SGHRS, YFSETQ. CDR3 DNA: TGCGCCAGCAGCTACAGAATGAACACTGAAGCTTTCTTT. Amino acid sequence: CASSYRMNTEAFF. Variable domain in full (rest from reference TRBV5-1 and TRBJ1-1): KAGVTQTPRYLIKTRGQQVTLSCSPISGHRSVSWYQQTPGQGLQFLFEYFSETQRNKGNFPGRFSGRQFSNSRSEMNVSTLELGDSALYLCASSYRMNTEAFFGQGTRLTVV.

The rearrangement uses TRBV19 and TRBJ2-1; D remains unclear. The CDR3 length is 15 residues. CDR1 is LNHDA, CDR2 SQIVND, per germline (reference sequence). V was clipped by 7 bases and J by 0 bases, with 13 bases between them. Here the CDR3 DNA reads TGTGCCAGTACCAGAGGCAAGAGCTCCTACAATGAGCAGTTCTTC. The encoded protein is CASTRGKSSYNEQFF.

This clone was observed a handful of times. The chain is built from TRBV6-5 and TRBJ1-5; no firm D call. V was cut by 5 bases and J by 4 bases, with 12 bases left in between. Germline CDR1 MNHEY, CDR2 SVGAGI. The length of the CDR3 is 14 residues. The CDR3 DNA reads TGTGCCAGCAGTCCAGCCCGGGGTAATCAGCCCCAGCATTTT. Translated, it gives CASSPARGNQPQHF.

V is TRBV18 and J is TRBJ2-5; D gene uncertain. V lost 3 bases and J lost 3, with 11 bases in between. Germline V gene data show CDR1 as KGHSH and CDR2 as LQKENI. The CDR3 spans 14 residues. The CDR3 here is CASSPIRLEETQYF. The CDR3 DNA follows: TGTGCCAGCTCACCGATCAGGTTAGAAGAGACCCAGTACTTC.

The chain combines TRBV28 with TRBJ2-1; tentatively, D is TRBD1 (6 bases). Germline CDR1 MDHEN, CDR2 SYDVKM. The CDR3 contains 13 residues. Trimming cost V 5 bases and J 15 bases, with 20 bases left between them. CDR3: CASSIGPTGLAFF. Written as DNA, the CDR3 is TGTGCCAGCAGTATTGGGCCCACAGGGTTAGCGTTCTTC.

The CDR3 loop reads CASSQETGGSDTQYF. The CDR3 nucleotides read TGTGCCAGCAGCCAAGAGACAGGGGGGTCAGATACGCAGTATTTT. V gene TRBV4-2 combines with J gene TRBJ2-3, with 9 bases matching TRBD1. Germline trimming cut 0 bases from V and 4 bases from J; bases unmatched to any gene: 2. CDR1 LGHNA and CDR2 YNFKEQ come from the germline V gene. The CDR3 spans 15 residues.

The chain employs TRBV7-9 and TRBJ1-2; D might be TRBD1 (6 bases). The germline V and J ends were trimmed by 5 bases and 5 bases, with 21 bases remaining between them. The CDR3 contains 16 residues. Looked up from germline, CDR1 is SEHNR and CDR2 is FQNEAQ (reference sequence). CDR3 bases: TGTGCCAGCAGCCAACTCGCAGGGACACAGGGATATGGCTACACCTTC. This encodes CASSQLAGTQGYGYTF. The whole variable domain, filled in from reference TRBV7-9 and TRBJ1-2, reads DTGVSQNPRHKITKRGQNVTFRCDPISEHNRLYWYRQTLGQGPEFLTYFQNEAQLEKSRLLSDRFSAERPKGSFSTLEIQRTEQGDSAMYLCASSQLAGTQGYGYTFGSGTRLTVV.

This clone was detected only a few times. The chain combines TRBV2 with TRBJ2-7; the D gene is possibly TRBD1 (6 bases). Trimming took off 3 bases at V and 4 bases at J, with 10 bases between the two ends. Germline CDR1 and CDR2: SNHLY and FYNNEI. The CDR3 is made up of 13 amino acids. CDR3 residues: CASSESGTYEQYF. DNA of the CDR3: TGTGCCAGCAGTGAGTCGGGGACATACGAGCAGTACTTC.

V gene TRBV11-3 combines with J gene TRBJ2-5; tentatively, D is TRBD2 (5 bases). V lost 5 bases, J lost 7 bases, and 17 bases lay in between. CDR3 length equals 14 residues. Germline V lookup: CDR1 SGHNT, CDR2 YENEEA. CDR3 in DNA: TGTGCCAGCAGCCAAGGCAGTAGCGTGGCGACCCAGTACTTC. It is translated as CASSQGSSVATQYF.

There are a few counts of this clone. V and J are TRBV6-6 and TRBJ1-5; 7 positions agree with TRBD1. Trimming removed 1 base from V and 3 bases from J; junction bases left unmatched: 6. The CDR3 consists of 16 residues. The germline V gene has CDR1 MNHNY and CDR2 SVGAGI (reference sequence). The CDR3 DNA is TGTGCCAGCAGTTACTTTCCAGGGGGGATCAATCAGCCCCAGCATTTT. It translates to CASSYFPGGINQPQHF.

This chain links TRBV27 with TRBJ1-4, with D uncertain. In germline, CDR1 is MNHEY, CDR2 SMNVEV (reference sequence). Trimming stripped 6 bases from V and 0 bases from J, with 14 bases between. The CDR3 sequence is 16 residues long. CDR3 in amino acids: CASRTRRDTTNEKLFF. CDR3 coding DNA: TGTGCCAGCAGGACTCGGAGGGATACAACTAATGAAAAACTGTTTTTT.

The V and J genes are TRBV23-1 and TRBJ1-6; D unclear. TRBV23-1 is filed as an ORF, its function uncertain. The CDR3 totals 20 residues. V was trimmed by 2 bases and J by 9 bases, leaving 29 bases between them. The CDR3 region is CASSQRPLGEGPGRVSPLHF. CDR3 DNA sequence: TGCGCCAGCAGTCAAAGGCCCCTCGGGGAGGGCCCGGGTCGAGTTTCACCCCTCCACTTT.

This rearrangement joins TRBV6-5 to TRBJ2-6; the D is unclear. The CDR3 is made up of 15 amino acids. Deletions cut 6 bases from V and 4 bases from J, with 13 bases between. Germline assignment: CDR1 MNHEY and CDR2 SVGAGI. CDR3 amino acids: CASRRGHSGANVLTF. In DNA, the CDR3 is TGTGCCAGCAGAAGAGGTCATTCCGGGGCCAACGTCCTGACTTTC.

This sequence joins TRBV10-3 and TRBJ1-2; D unclear. Trimming left V 2 bases short and J 4 bases short, with 11 bases between. The CDR3 loop spans 14 amino acids. The germline gives CDR1 ENHRY, CDR2 SYGVKD. The CDR3 protein is CAISEPSAGYGYTF. The CDR3 DNA is TGTGCCATCAGTGAGCCCTCCGCGGGCTATGGCTACACCTTC.

CDR3 sequence (DNA): TGTGCCAGCAGCGCAGCCTCAGGGCTTACTGAAGCTTTCTTT. Its protein is CASSAASGLTEAFF. The chain employs TRBV9 and TRBJ1-1, with D perhaps matching TRBD1 (5 bases). There are 14 residues in the CDR3. Germline V CDR1 and CDR2: SGDLS, YYNGEE. V was shortened by 3 bases and J by 5 bases, with 14 bases between the two germline ends.

V is TRBV28 and J is TRBJ2-5, with TRBD2 matching over 9 bases. Near its end, the DNA agrees better with TRBJ2-7, so the J call may be wrong. The germline V gene encodes CDR1 MDHEN and CDR2 SYDVKM. This CDR3 is 15 amino acids long. This chain's CDR3 is CASSGGLAQTYEQYF. The CDR3 DNA sequence: TGTGCCAGCAGTGGTGGACTAGCGCAGACCTACGAGCAGTACTTC.